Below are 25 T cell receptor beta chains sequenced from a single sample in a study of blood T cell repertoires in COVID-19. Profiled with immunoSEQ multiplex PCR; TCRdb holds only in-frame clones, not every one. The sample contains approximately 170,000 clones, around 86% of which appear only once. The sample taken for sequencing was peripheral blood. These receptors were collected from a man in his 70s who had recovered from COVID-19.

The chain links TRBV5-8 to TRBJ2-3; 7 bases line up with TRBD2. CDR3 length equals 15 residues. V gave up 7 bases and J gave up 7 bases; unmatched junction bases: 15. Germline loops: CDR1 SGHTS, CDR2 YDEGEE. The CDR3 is CASPTPGGNFHTQYF. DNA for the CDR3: TGTGCCAGCCCCACCCCGGGAGGCAACTTTCATACGCAGTATTTT.

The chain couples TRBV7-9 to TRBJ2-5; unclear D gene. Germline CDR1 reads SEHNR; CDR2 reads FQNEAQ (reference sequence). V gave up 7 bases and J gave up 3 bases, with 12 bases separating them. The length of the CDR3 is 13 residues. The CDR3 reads CASTSDWKETQYF. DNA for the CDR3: TGTGCCAGCACCTCTGACTGGAAAGAGACCCAGTACTTC. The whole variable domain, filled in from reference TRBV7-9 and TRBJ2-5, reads DTGVSQNPRHKITKRGQNVTFRCDPISEHNRLYWYRQTLGQGPEFLTYFQNEAQLEKSRLLSDRFSAERPKGSFSTLEIQRTEQGDSAMYLCASTSDWKETQYFGPGTRLLVL.

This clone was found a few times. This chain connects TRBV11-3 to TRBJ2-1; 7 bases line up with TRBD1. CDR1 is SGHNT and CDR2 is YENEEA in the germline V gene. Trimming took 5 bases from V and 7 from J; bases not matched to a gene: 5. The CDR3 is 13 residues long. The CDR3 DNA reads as TGTGCCAGCAGCCGGGACAGAGTGAATGAGCAGTTCTTC. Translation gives CASSRDRVNEQFF.

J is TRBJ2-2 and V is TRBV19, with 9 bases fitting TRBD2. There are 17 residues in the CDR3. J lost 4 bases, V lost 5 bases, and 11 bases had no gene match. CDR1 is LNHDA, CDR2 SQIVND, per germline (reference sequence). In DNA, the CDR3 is TGTGCCAGTAGTCCCCCGCGTGCGGGAGGGCCCACCGGGGAGCTGTTTTTT. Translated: CASSPPRAGGPTGELFF.

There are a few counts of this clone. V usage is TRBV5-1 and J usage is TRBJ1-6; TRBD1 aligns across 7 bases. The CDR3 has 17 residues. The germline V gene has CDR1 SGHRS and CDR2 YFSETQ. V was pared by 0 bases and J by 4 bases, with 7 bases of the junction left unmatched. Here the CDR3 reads CASSLDARQGYNSPLHF. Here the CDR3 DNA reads TGCGCCAGCAGCTTGGATGCCCGACAGGGATATAATTCACCCCTCCACTTT.

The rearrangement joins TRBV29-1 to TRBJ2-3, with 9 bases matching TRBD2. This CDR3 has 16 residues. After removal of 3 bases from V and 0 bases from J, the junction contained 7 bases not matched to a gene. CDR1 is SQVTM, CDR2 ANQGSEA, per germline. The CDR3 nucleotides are TGCAGCGTTGATCTTAGACTAGCGGCCAGCACAGATACGCAGTATTTT. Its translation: CSVDLRLAASTDTQYF.

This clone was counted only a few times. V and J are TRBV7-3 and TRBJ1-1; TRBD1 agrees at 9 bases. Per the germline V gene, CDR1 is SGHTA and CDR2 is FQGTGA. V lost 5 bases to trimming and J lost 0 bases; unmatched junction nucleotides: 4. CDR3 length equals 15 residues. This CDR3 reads CASSAGTGMNTEAFF. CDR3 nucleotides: TGTGCCAGCAGCGCCGGGACAGGGATGAACACTGAAGCTTTCTTT.

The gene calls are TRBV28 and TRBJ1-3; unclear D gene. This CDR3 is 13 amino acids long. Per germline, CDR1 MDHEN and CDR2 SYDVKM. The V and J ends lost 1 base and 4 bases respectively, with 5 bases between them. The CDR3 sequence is CASSLSAGNTIYF. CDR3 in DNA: TGTGCCAGCAGTTTATCTGCGGGAAACACCATATATTTT. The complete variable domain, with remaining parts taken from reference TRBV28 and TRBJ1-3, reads DVKVTQSSRYLVKRTGEKVFLECVQDMDHENMFWYRQDPGLGLRLIYFSYDVKMKEKGDIPEGYSVSREKKERFSLILESASTNQTSMYLCASSLSAGNTIYFGEGSWLTVV.

CDR3 sequence (DNA): TGTGCCAGCAGCTTAGCGGGAGGGGTTACCGGGGAGCTGTTTTTT. Amino acids: CASSLAGGVTGELFF. The J gene is TRBJ2-2, the V gene TRBV5-4, with TRBD2 identical over 10 bases. Germline-derived CDR1 and CDR2 are SGHNT and YYREEE (reference sequence). J gave up 5 bases and V 2 bases, and 3 bases lay outside the gene matches. CDR3 length equals 15 residues. Drawing the rest from reference TRBV5-4 and TRBJ2-2, the complete variable domain is ETGVTQSPTHLIKTRGQQVTLRCSSQSGHNTVSWYQQALGQGPQFIFQYYREEENGRGNFPPRFSGLQFPNYSSELNVNALELDDSALYLCASSLAGGVTGELFFGEGSRLTVL.

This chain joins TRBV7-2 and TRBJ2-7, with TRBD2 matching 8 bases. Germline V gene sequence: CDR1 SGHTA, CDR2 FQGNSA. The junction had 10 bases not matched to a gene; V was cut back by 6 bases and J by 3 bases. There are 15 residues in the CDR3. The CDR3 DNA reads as TGTGCCAGCAGACCGGACAGCGGGAGTTTCTACGAGCAGTACTTC. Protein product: CASRPDSGSFYEQYF.

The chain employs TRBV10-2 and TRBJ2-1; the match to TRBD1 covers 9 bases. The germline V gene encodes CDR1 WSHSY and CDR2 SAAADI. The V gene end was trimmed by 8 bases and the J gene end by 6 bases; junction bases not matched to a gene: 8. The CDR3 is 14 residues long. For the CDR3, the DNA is TGCGCCAGCGGGGGACAGGGTAAATCCAATGAGCAGTTCTTC. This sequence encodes CASGGQGKSNEQFF.

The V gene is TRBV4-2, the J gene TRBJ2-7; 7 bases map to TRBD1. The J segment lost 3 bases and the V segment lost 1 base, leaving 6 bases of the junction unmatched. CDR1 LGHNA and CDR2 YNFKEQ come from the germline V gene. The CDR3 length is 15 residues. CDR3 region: CASSQGGGLNYEQYF. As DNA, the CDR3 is TGTGCCAGCAGCCAAGGAGGGGGCCTTAACTACGAGCAGTACTTC.

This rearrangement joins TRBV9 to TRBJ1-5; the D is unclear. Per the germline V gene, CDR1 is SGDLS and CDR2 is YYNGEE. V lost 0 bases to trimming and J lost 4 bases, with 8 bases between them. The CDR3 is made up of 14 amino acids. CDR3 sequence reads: CASSVGPENQPQHF. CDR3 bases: TGTGCCAGCAGCGTAGGCCCGGAGAATCAGCCCCAGCATTTT.

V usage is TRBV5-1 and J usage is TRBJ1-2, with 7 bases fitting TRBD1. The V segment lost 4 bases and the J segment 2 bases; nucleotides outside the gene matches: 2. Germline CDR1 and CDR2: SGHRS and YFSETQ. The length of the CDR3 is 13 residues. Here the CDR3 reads CASSEQGNYGYTF. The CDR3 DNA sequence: TGCGCCAGCAGCGAACAGGGGAACTATGGCTACACCTTC.

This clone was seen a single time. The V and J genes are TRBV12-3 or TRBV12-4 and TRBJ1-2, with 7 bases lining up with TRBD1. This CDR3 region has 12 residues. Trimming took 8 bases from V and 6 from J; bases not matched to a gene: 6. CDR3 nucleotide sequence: TGTGCCAGCCAGAAGGACAGGCATGGCTACACCTTC. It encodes CASQKDRHGYTF.

CDR3 amino acids: CASSLMVGGGSTDTQYF. CDR3 sequence (DNA): TGTGCCAGCAGCTTGATGGTTGGGGGAGGGAGCACAGATACGCAGTATTTT. The gene calls are TRBV5-4 and TRBJ2-3; 7 nucleotides agree with TRBD2. J gave up 0 bases and V 1 base, and 8 bases lay outside the gene matches. The germline V gene has CDR1 SGHNT and CDR2 YYREEE (reference sequence). The CDR3 covers 17 residues.

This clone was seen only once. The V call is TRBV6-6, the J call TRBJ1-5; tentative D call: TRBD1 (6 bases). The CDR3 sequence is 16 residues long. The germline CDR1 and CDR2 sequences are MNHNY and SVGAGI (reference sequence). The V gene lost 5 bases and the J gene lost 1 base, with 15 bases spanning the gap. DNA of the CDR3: TGTGCCAGCAGTCCCGATTTTCAGGGGAGCAATCAGCCCCAGCATTTT. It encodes CASSPDFQGSNQPQHF.

Here the CDR3 reads CATSRDRDRGPNEQFF. The CDR3 DNA is TGTGCCACCAGCAGAGATCGGGACAGGGGGCCCAATGAGCAGTTCTTC. The rearrangement uses TRBV15 and TRBJ2-1; TRBD1 agrees at 12 bases. V dropped 0 bases and J dropped 6; count of bases not matched to a gene: 3. The germline V gene has CDR1 LNHNV and CDR2 YYDKDF (reference sequence). CDR3 length: 16 amino acids.

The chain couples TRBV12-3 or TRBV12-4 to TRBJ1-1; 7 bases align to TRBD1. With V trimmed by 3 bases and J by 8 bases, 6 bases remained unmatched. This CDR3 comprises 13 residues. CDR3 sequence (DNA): TGTGCCAGCAGTTTTGGAGGGGGCAACGAAGCTTTCTTT. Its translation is CASSFGGGNEAFF.

CDR3 amino acids: CASSLQVQLEQYF. The CDR3 DNA sequence: TGTGCCAGCAGCTTACAAGTACAGCTCGAGCAGTACTTC. V and J are TRBV7-2 and TRBJ2-7; D unresolved. The germline gives CDR1 SGHTA, CDR2 FQGNSA. Trimming removed 2 bases from V and 6 bases from J, with 11 bases in between. The length of the CDR3 is 13 residues.

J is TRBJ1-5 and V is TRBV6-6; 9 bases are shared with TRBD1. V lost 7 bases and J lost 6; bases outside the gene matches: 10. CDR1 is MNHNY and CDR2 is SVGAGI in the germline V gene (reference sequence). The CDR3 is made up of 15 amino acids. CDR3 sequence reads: CASTITGGSSQPQHF. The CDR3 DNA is TGTGCCAGCACCATCACAGGGGGCTCTAGTCAGCCCCAGCATTTT.

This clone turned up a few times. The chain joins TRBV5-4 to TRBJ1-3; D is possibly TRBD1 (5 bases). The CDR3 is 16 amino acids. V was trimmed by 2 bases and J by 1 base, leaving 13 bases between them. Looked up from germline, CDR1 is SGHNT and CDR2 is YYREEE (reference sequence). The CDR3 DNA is TGTGCCAGCAGCTTTGACCCTCAGGGTTCTGGAAACACCATATATTTT. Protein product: CASSFDPQGSGNTIYF.

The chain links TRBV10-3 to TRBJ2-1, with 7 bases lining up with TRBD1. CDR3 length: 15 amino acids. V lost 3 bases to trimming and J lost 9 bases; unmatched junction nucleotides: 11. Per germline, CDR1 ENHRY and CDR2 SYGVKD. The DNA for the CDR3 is TGTGCCATCAGTGACACAGGGGATAGAATCGGTGAGCAGTTCTTC. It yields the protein CAISDTGDRIGEQFF.

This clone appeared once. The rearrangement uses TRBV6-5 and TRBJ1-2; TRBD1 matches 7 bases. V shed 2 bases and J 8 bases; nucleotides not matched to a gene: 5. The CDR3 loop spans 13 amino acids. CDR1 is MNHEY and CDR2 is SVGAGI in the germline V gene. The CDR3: CASSYPGQTGYTF. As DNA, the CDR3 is TGTGCCAGCAGTTACCCGGGACAGACGGGCTACACCTTC.

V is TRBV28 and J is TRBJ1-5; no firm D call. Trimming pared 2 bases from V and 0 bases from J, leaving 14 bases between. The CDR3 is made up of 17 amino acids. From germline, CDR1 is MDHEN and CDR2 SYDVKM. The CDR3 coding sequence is TGTGCCAGCAGTTTACGTCTCAGTGGCTTTAGCAATCAGCCCCAGCATTTT. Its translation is CASSLRLSGFSNQPQHF.